This TCR beta chain is from a study of blood T cell repertoires in COVID-19 (dated by TCRdb to 2019 to 2021). Background on the whole study: Collaborator samples came from the United States, Italy and Spain and covered acute and convalescent phases of COVID-19. The material from the prospective study consisted of cDNA or gDNA derived from T cells, B-cell-depleted T cells, or PBMCs. The dataset comprised deeply sampled blood TCRbeta repertoires from subjects exposed to, actively infected with, or recovered from COVID-19. The repertoires were released in a freely available public database meant as a resource for research on the immune response to SARS-CoV-2. The samples were drawn from two sources: the first 160 participants of the ongoing ImmuneRACE study, and some 1,300 subjects contributed by 6 global collaborators. A de-identified subject ID, COVID-19 status, age in years and sex were almost always included in the sample metadata. HLA class I and class II types, where available, came from metadata supplied by the sample provider rather than from assay-based typing.

Collaborating institutions collected whole blood in K2EDTA tubes following their own protocols. For TCRbeta analysis, collaborator samples were shipped as frozen whole blood, as isolated PBMCs, or as DNA extracted from either sample type. Per the germline V gene (reference sequence), MNHEY is the CDR1 and SMNVEV is the CDR2. Unmatched junction bases come to 7, with V trimmed by 4 bases and J by 4 bases. The CDR3 runs 15 amino acids, cysteine and phenylalanine included. CDR3 DNA only is kept here, 45 bases in frame from base 1. In the case of this clone: Its antigen is currently not known. The sample holds no much larger clone one base away, and base qualities are not on file.

Results the study describes overall, beyond this receptor: How much clinical and demographic metadata was included differed by source and by participant, and the metadata was provided uncurated.

TCRbeta CDR3 regions were amplified from genomic DNA by means of the immunoSEQ Assay, a bias-controlled multiplex PCR. From the authors' description of their analysis: Within the assay, amplification of reference gene primers was used to estimate how many nucleated cells each sample contained. Sequence reads were collapsed and filtered to measure the absolute abundance of every unique TCRbeta CDR3 rearrangement. Productive Simpson clonality was computed per sample as the square root of Simpson's diversity index over productive rearrangements. As stored in TCRdb, this immuneACCESS dataset retains in-frame rearrangements with V and J assigned. A fraction of the clones does not appear; measured against another copy, unresolved V genes explain less than half of the discrepancy, and the remainder lacks a known reason. The D gene and trimming were derived from the DNA, and the V and J assignments and clone size from that table. The table for this sample lists over 90,000 clones; 81% of them were counted only once. The top ten constitute more than 20% of the sample.

The sequence was collected from a man at least 80 years old with active or convalescent COVID-19. Here the chain combines TRBV27 and TRBJ2-5; a stretch of 9 junction bases matches TRBD2. Sequencing used peripheral blood. At the DNA level, the sequence is TGTGCCAGCAGTTATAGGCGGGGGGGCGTAGAGACCCAGTACTTC. The encoded protein is CASSYRRGGVETQYF.